Listed here are 15 T cell receptor beta chains from one sample, sequenced in a study of blood T cell repertoires in COVID-19. TCRdb keeps only in-frame clones here, not all; method: immunoSEQ multiplex PCR. The data contain 400,000 to 550,000 clones, 80% to 90% of them singletons. Material for sequencing was peripheral blood. The receptors shown here come from a woman in her twenties or thirties with acute or convalescent COVID-19.

The chain recombines TRBV3-1 (or the pseudogene TRBV3-2) with TRBJ2-5; TRBD2 might be the D (5 bases). Looked up from germline, CDR1 is LGHDT and CDR2 is YNNKEL (reference sequence). V lost 4 bases to trimming and J lost 2 bases, with 11 bases between them. This CDR3 comprises 14 residues. Written as DNA, the CDR3 is TGTGCCAGCAGCCGCCGGACTGTACAAGAGACCCAGTACTTC. This gives the protein CASSRRTVQETQYF.

The CDR3, as DNA: TGTGCCAGCATGGATGCAGGGGGTATCACCATTCAGTACTTC. It encodes CASMDAGGITIQYF. The chain uses TRBV2 and TRBJ2-4, with TRBD1 matching over 7 bases. The CDR3 has 14 residues. Germline lookup yields CDR1 SNHLY and CDR2 FYNNEI. V gave up 7 bases and J gave up 9 bases; unmatched junction bases: 12.

The rearrangement links TRBV30 to TRBJ1-2; weak D call: TRBD1 (6 bases). This CDR3 comprises 14 residues. Germline V lookup: CDR1 GTSNPN, CDR2 SVGIG (reference sequence). The V end lost 5 bases, the J end lost 1 base, and 14 bases lay between the germline ends. CDR3 in DNA: TGTGCCTGGGAGGCGGGGGGCCTTAACTATGGCTACACCTTC. Amino acids: CAWEAGGLNYGYTF. Drawing the rest from reference TRBV30 and TRBJ1-2, the complete variable domain is SQTIHQWPATLVQPVGSPLSLECTVEGTSNPNLYWYRQAAGRGLQLLFYSVGIGQISSEVPQNLSASRPQDRQFILSSKKLLLSDSGFYLCAWEAGGLNYGYTFGSGTRLTVV.

The chain uses TRBV5-1 and TRBJ2-1, with 10 bases fitting TRBD1. The germline V gene encodes CDR1 SGHRS and CDR2 YFSETQ. V trimming: 2 bases; J trimming: 6 bases; junction bases outside the gene matches: 5. The CDR3 length is 15 residues. CDR3 DNA sequence: TGCGCCAGCAGCTTAGGGACAGGGGTCTCCAATGAGCAGTTCTTC. Translating it yields CASSLGTGVSNEQFF.

The genes are TRBV9 and TRBJ1-1; possibly TRBD1 for D (6 bases). V shed 5 bases and J shed 2 bases, with 10 bases lying between them. Germline CDR1 reads SGDLS; CDR2 reads YYNGEE. The CDR3 runs 13 residues. The CDR3 loop reads CASSLTGNTEAFF. In nucleotides, the CDR3 is TGTGCCAGCAGTCTGACAGGAAACACTGAAGCTTTCTTT.

This clone appeared once. The V gene is TRBV7-9, the J gene TRBJ2-5; 8 positions agree with TRBD2. Trimming cost V 0 bases and J 4 bases; bases outside gene matches: 7. Per the germline V gene, CDR1 is SEHNR and CDR2 is FQNEAQ (reference sequence). This CDR3 spans 16 amino acids. CDR3 sequence: CASSLAGTSGIETQYF. DNA for the CDR3: TGTGCCAGCAGCTTAGCCGGAACTAGCGGAATAGAGACCCAGTACTTC.

The V gene is TRBV2, the J gene TRBJ1-2; TRBD1 matches at 9 bases. Germline-derived CDR1 and CDR2 are SNHLY and FYNNEI. V shed 6 bases, J shed 7 bases, and the junction held 3 bases outside the gene matches. This CDR3 region has 12 residues. Here the CDR3 DNA reads TGTGCCAGCAGCGAGGACAGGGGTGGCTACACCTTC. This codes for CASSEDRGGYTF.

This clone was detected once. The chain carries TRBV19 and TRBJ1-4; TRBD1 is a possible D gene (5 bases). The CDR3 is 17 residues long. The V end was cut by 8 bases, the J end by 0 bases, with 19 bases between. Germline loops: CDR1 LNHDA, CDR2 SQIVND (reference sequence). CDR3 region: CASRSQGTRTTNEKLFF. CDR3 bases: TGTGCCAGTCGGTCGCAGGGCACGAGAACAACTAATGAAAAACTGTTTTTT.

This clone was recorded a few times. This chain links TRBV7-9 with TRBJ1-2, with 8 nucleotides matching TRBD1. The J segment lost 6 bases and the V segment lost 5 bases, leaving 5 bases of the junction unmatched. From germline, CDR1 is SEHNR and CDR2 FQNEAQ (reference sequence). The CDR3 spans 13 residues. In DNA form, the CDR3 reads TGTGCCAGCAGCGCCGGACAGGGAGATGGCTACACCTTC. It encodes CASSAGQGDGYTF.

The V gene is TRBV6-5, the J gene TRBJ1-4; unclear D gene. Trimming stripped 0 bases from V and 8 bases from J, with 13 bases between. CDR1 and CDR2 from the germline V gene are MNHEY and SVGAGI. This CDR3 spans 15 amino acids. CDR3 region: CASSYSGEGPEKLFF. The DNA for the CDR3 is TGTGCCAGCAGTTACTCCGGTGAGGGTCCGGAAAAACTGTTTTTT.

The chain is built from TRBV9 and TRBJ1-3; no definite D call. Germline CDR1 reads SGDLS; CDR2 reads YYNGEE. Trimming shortened V by 4 bases and J by 4 bases, and 9 bases separated the two germline ends. The CDR3 is 13 amino acids. CDR3: CASSYGSGNTIYF. The CDR3 coding sequence is TGTGCCAGCAGCTACGGGTCAGGAAACACCATATATTTT. The full variable domain, with the rest looked up from reference TRBV9 and TRBJ1-3, is DSGVTQTPKHLITATGQRVTLRCSPRSGDLSVYWYQQSLDQGLQFLIQYYNGEERAKGNILERFSAQQFPDLHSELNLSSLELGDSALYFCASSYGSGNTIYFGEGSWLTVV.

The chain carries TRBV10-1 and TRBJ1-1; TRBD1 matches 11 bases. After removal of 6 bases from V and 5 bases from J, the junction contained 5 bases not matched to a gene. Germline V gene sequence: CDR1 WNHNN, CDR2 SYGVQD (reference sequence). The CDR3 is 14 residues long. The CDR3 here is CASSTGQGDTEAFF. CDR3 bases: TGCGCCAGCAGCACGGGACAGGGGGATACTGAAGCTTTCTTT.

The rearrangement uses TRBV5-8 and TRBJ1-1; 10 bases fit TRBD1. Trimming cost V 3 bases and J 4 bases; bases outside gene matches: 12. The length of the CDR3 is 17 residues. Germline CDR1 reads SGHTS; CDR2 reads YDEGEE. CDR3 bases: TGTGCCAGCAGCTCCCGACGGACAGGGGGGGAGTCCACTGAAGCTTTCTTT. It specifies CASSSRRTGGESTEAFF.

Remarks on this clone: This likely comes from a read error, as the CDR3 has no conserved phenylalanine or tryptophan at its end. No DNA is shown, since the ends of the CDR3 on it are uncertain; the CDR3 is the one TCRdb lists. This sequence joins TRBV2 and TRBJ2-7; TRBD1, the table's D call, was not compared with the DNA. The CDR3 sequence runs 11 residues, both termini included. Looked up from germline, CDR1 is SNHLY and CDR2 is FYNNEI. This chain's CDR3 is CASSWTGGVSI.

V is TRBV30 and J is TRBJ1-1; D is uncertain. From germline, CDR1 is GTSNPN and CDR2 SVGIG (reference sequence). The CDR3 is 12 amino acids. V was shortened by 0 bases and J by 7 bases, with 9 bases between the two germline ends. CDR3 region: CAWSVRGNEAFF. The CDR3 DNA sequence: TGTGCCTGGAGTGTACGCGGGAATGAAGCTTTCTTT. The full variable domain, with the rest looked up from reference TRBV30 and TRBJ1-1, is SQTIHQWPATLVQPVGSPLSLECTVEGTSNPNLYWYRQAAGRGLQLLFYSVGIGQISSEVPQNLSASRPQDRQFILSSKKLLLSDSGFYLCAWSVRGNEAFFGQGTRLTVV.